These 10 T cell receptor beta chains originate from one sample sequenced in a study of cytomegalovirus exposure and HLA in healthy donors. PCR employed 60 Vbeta and 13 Jbeta primers. Some clones are missing from TCRdb's copy, which holds only in-frame ones; the method was immunoSEQ multiplex PCR. The sample holds around 150,000 clones, about four fifths seen once. Sequencing was performed on PBMCs. The receptor set was obtained from a middle-aged man in good health and CMV-seropositive.

The V call is TRBV9, the J call TRBJ2-2, with 8 bases identical to TRBD1. Germline V gene lookup returns CDR1 SGDLS and CDR2 YYNGEE. The CDR3 contains 17 residues. V lost 4 bases, J lost 1 base, and 9 bases stayed unmatched. In DNA form, the CDR3 reads TGTGCCAGCAGCCCCCAGGACAGGGCGGGGAACACCGGGGAGCTGTTTTTT. It specifies CASSPQDRAGNTGELFF.

The V and J genes are TRBV7-6 and TRBJ2-5, with 8 positions matching TRBD2. Germline V gene lookup returns CDR1 SGHVS and CDR2 FNYEAQ. Losses at the gene ends were 1 base for V and 5 bases for J; bases not matched to a gene: 9. The length of the CDR3 is 16 residues. The CDR3 coding sequence is TGTGCCAGCAGCTTAGGCGGTAGCGGGATTCCGGAGACCCAGTACTTC. Translating it yields CASSLGGSGIPETQYF.

The V gene is TRBV19, the J gene TRBJ1-5; 7 positions match TRBD1. Germline V gene data show CDR1 as LNHDA and CDR2 as SQIVND (reference sequence). The CDR3 has 14 residues. Unmatched junction bases numbered 9, after V lost 8 bases and J lost 5 bases. In DNA, the CDR3 is TGTGCCAGTGGGACCAGGGGGTCCGATCAGCCCCAGCATTTT. Amino acid sequence: CASGTRGSDQPQHF.

The chain links TRBV5-1 to TRBJ2-2, with a weak D call TRBD2 (6 bases). Trimming took off 0 bases at V and 1 base at J, with 10 bases between the two ends. There are 16 residues in the CDR3. CDR1 SGHRS and CDR2 YFSETQ come from the germline V gene. The CDR3 spells CASSLAGSGNTGELFF. The DNA for the CDR3 is TGCGCCAGCAGCTTGGCCGGGAGTGGGAACACCGGGGAGCTGTTTTTT.

The V call is TRBV5-1, the J call TRBJ2-7, with TRBD2 matching over 12 bases. V lost 4 bases, J lost 7 bases, and 9 bases stayed unmatched. The germline gives CDR1 SGHRS, CDR2 YFSETQ. The length of the CDR3 is 15 residues. CDR3 in amino acids: CASSLTSGSTREQYF. The CDR3 DNA is TGCGCCAGCAGCCTGACTAGCGGGAGTACTCGAGAGCAGTACTTC.

By share of the sample, this clone is medium-sized (0.01 to 0.1%). This chain uses TRBV15 with TRBJ2-1, with a tentative D call TRBD2 (5 bases). The V gene's germline CDR1 is LNHNV and CDR2 YYDKDF (reference sequence). This CDR3 comprises 14 residues. V lost 4 bases and J lost 8, with 15 bases in between. CDR3 region: CATSTGLATDEQFF. The CDR3 DNA reads TGTGCCACCAGCACCGGGCTAGCAACCGATGAGCAGTTCTTC.

The genes are TRBV18 and TRBJ2-1, with TRBD2 matching over 8 bases. CDR1 KGHSH and CDR2 LQKENI come from the germline V gene. The CDR3 sequence is 15 residues long. Unmatched junction bases numbered 2, after V lost 1 base and J lost 3 bases. The CDR3 here is CASSPLREGYNEQFF. CDR3 in DNA: TGTGCCAGCTCACCACTTCGGGAGGGCTACAATGAGCAGTTCTTC.

The chain links TRBV7-2 to TRBJ2-7, with TRBD1 matching 8 bases. V trimming: 1 base; J trimming: 6 bases; junction bases outside the gene matches: 8. CDR3 length: 15 amino acids. Germline loops: CDR1 SGHTA, CDR2 FQGNSA. CDR3 DNA sequence: TGTGCCAGCAGCTTAGACGGCCTCAGGGGGCGCGAGCAGTACTTC. It translates to CASSLDGLRGREQYF.

The chain recombines TRBV6-1 with TRBJ1-1; D gene ambiguous. This CDR3 is built from 13 residues. V gave up 5 bases and J gave up 1 base, with 8 bases separating them. Germline-derived CDR1 and CDR2 are MNHNS and SASEGT. In nucleotides, the CDR3 is TGTGCCAGCAGTCCGACAAAGAACACTGAAGCTTTCTTT. This sequence encodes CASSPTKNTEAFF.

V is TRBV6-5 and J is TRBJ2-3; D is unresolved. The V end lost 3 bases, the J end lost 4 bases, and 17 bases lay between the germline ends. The CDR3 contains 16 residues. The germline V gene has CDR1 MNHEY and CDR2 SVGAGI. The DNA of the CDR3 is TGTGCCAGCAGTTATAGTGTAGCCGGAGCCCCAGATACGCAGTATTTT. Its translation: CASSYSVAGAPDTQYF.